The 27 T cell receptor beta chains in this list originate from one sample, sequenced in a study of cytomegalovirus exposure and HLA in healthy donors. The PCR ran on 60 Vbeta and 13 Jbeta primers. Using immunoSEQ multiplex PCR, the repertoire was profiled, and TCRdb retains in-frame clones only, with some absent. Found here are about 83,000 clones, 70% to 80% of them singletons; the top ten hold approximately 8.2%. What was sequenced was PBMCs. The source of these receptors is a man in his sixties in good health and CMV-seronegative.

A few counts support this clone. The DNA of the CDR3 is TGTGCCAGTAGTAGTCCGGGACAGCCAAACACTGAAGCTTTCTTT. This encodes CASSSPGQPNTEAFF. The chain recombines TRBV19 with TRBJ1-1; 7 bases agree with TRBD1. Germline trimming cut 4 bases from V and 2 bases from J; bases unmatched to any gene: 7. The CDR3 totals 15 residues. Per the germline V gene, CDR1 is LNHDA and CDR2 is SQIVND (reference sequence).

Concerning this clone: The junction does not match germline at one end; this may be a read error. The chain employs TRBV19 and TRBJ2-3; TRBD2 agrees at 14 bases. The CDR3 runs 15 residues. The germline V gene encodes CDR1 LNHDA and CDR2 SQIVND (reference sequence). For the CDR3, the DNA is TGTGCCAGTAGTATCTCCCAAGACGGACTAGCGGGAGGTGCTTTT. Translated: CASSISQDGLAGGAF.

The chain has TRBV19 and TRBJ2-3; no clear D. Trimming removed 0 bases at V and 0 bases at J, with 10 bases between. Germline V lookup: CDR1 LNHDA, CDR2 SQIVND (reference sequence). This CDR3 spans 16 amino acids. CDR3 residues: CASSIDRVGSTDTQYF. DNA of the CDR3: TGTGCCAGTAGTATAGATCGGGTCGGTAGCACAGATACGCAGTATTTT. Full variable domain (outside the CDR3, taken from reference TRBV19 and TRBJ2-3): DGGITQSPKYLFRKEGQNVTLSCEQNLNHDAMYWYRQDPGQGLRLIYYSQIVNDFQKGDIAEGYSVSREKKESFPLTVTSAQKNPTAFYLCASSIDRVGSTDTQYFGPGTRLTVL.

This clone was found a few times. The genes are TRBV29-1 and TRBJ1-2, with a possible D match to TRBD1 (6 bases). From germline, CDR1 is SQVTM and CDR2 ANQGSEA. The V end was cut by 4 bases, the J end by 6 bases, with 9 bases between. This CDR3 comprises 11 residues. CDR3 residues: CSVGQADGYTF. The DNA for the CDR3 is TGCAGCGTTGGACAGGCCGATGGCTACACCTTC.

The chain couples TRBV4-1 to TRBJ1-2; 7 bases map to TRBD1. J lost 2 bases, V lost 4 bases, and 7 bases had no gene match. Germline V gene sequence: CDR1 MGHRA, CDR2 YSYEKL. The CDR3 loop spans 15 amino acids. In DNA form, the CDR3 reads TGCGCCAGCAGCCGACGGAGACAGGGAAACTATGGCTACACCTTC. Its translation is CASSRRRQGNYGYTF.

The chain has TRBV2 and TRBJ1-5; D might be TRBD1 (6 bases). The V and J ends lost 6 bases and 4 bases respectively, with 7 bases between them. Looked up from germline, CDR1 is SNHLY and CDR2 is FYNNEI. CDR3 length: 12 residues. CDR3 residues: CASRDSNQPQHF. CDR3 in DNA: TGTGCCAGCAGGGACAGTAATCAGCCCCAGCATTTT. Drawing the rest from reference TRBV2 and TRBJ1-5, the complete variable domain is EPEVTQTPSHQVTQMGQEVILRCVPISNHLYFYWYRQILGQKVEFLVSFYNNEISEKSEIFDDQFSVERPDGSNFTLKIRSTKLEDSAMYFCASRDSNQPQHFGDGTRLSIL.

The chain links TRBV7-9 to TRBJ1-1; no firm D call. Germline V gives CDR1 SEHNR, CDR2 FQNEAQ (reference sequence). Between the trimmed V and J ends, which lost 3 bases and 7 bases, there was a span of 6 bases. The CDR3 is made up of 11 amino acids. CDR3 in amino acids: CASSFQDEAFF. The CDR3 DNA reads TGTGCCAGCAGCTTCCAGGATGAAGCTTTCTTT.

V and J are TRBV5-4 and TRBJ2-5; the match to TRBD2 covers 10 bases. CDR1 is SGHNT and CDR2 is YYREEE in the germline V gene (reference sequence). Trimming cost V 2 bases and J 5 bases; bases outside gene matches: 3. The CDR3 length is 14 residues. The CDR3 loop reads CASSFLAGEETQYF. The CDR3 DNA is TGTGCCAGCAGCTTCCTAGCGGGAGAGGAGACCCAGTACTTC.

The chain links TRBV29-1 to TRBJ1-1; D might be TRBD1 (5 bases). V dropped 4 bases and J dropped 1 base, with 10 bases sitting between them. The CDR3 contains 13 residues. Germline V CDR1 and CDR2: SQVTM, ANQGSEA. CDR3 sequence: CSVAGRANTEAFF. For the CDR3, the DNA is TGCAGCGTTGCGGGCAGGGCGAACACTGAAGCTTTCTTT.

The J gene is TRBJ2-3, the V gene TRBV6-1; TRBD2 aligns across 8 bases. The germline V gene encodes CDR1 MNHNS and CDR2 SASEGT. CDR3 length equals 13 residues. V shed 8 bases, J shed 4 bases, and the junction held 5 bases outside the gene matches. In DNA, the CDR3 is TGTGCCAGCTCGGGGGGGCCCCCAGATACGCAGTATTTT. Protein sequence: CASSGGPPDTQYF.

The chain combines TRBV10-1 with TRBJ2-3; D gene uncertain. The length of the CDR3 is 13 residues. Deletions cut 0 bases from V and 4 bases from J, with 5 bases between. Germline V gene data show CDR1 as WNHNN and CDR2 as SYGVQD (reference sequence). CDR3 nucleotide sequence: TGCGCCAGCAGTGAGTCGCAGTCAGATACGCAGTATTTT. Translating gives CASSESQSDTQYF.

This chain joins TRBV5-1 and TRBJ2-1; TRBD2 matches 12 bases. Germline CDR1 and CDR2: SGHRS and YFSETQ. Unmatched junction bases numbered 3, after V lost 3 bases and J lost 2 bases. The CDR3 has 16 residues. The CDR3, as DNA: TGCGCCAGCAGCTCCTCTAGCGGGAGGGCCTACAATGAGCAGTTCTTC. This sequence encodes CASSSSSGRAYNEQFF. Together with reference TRBV5-1 and TRBJ2-1, the CDR3 gives the full variable domain: KAGVTQTPRYLIKTRGQQVTLSCSPISGHRSVSWYQQTPGQGLQFLFEYFSETQRNKGNFPGRFSGRQFSNSRSEMNVSTLELGDSALYLCASSSSSGRAYNEQFFGPGTRLTVL.

The V gene is TRBV5-4, the J gene TRBJ2-5, with 8 bases identical to TRBD1. The ends lost 4 bases at V and 5 bases at J; junction bases unmatched: 10. The CDR3 totals 15 residues. Germline V gene sequence: CDR1 SGHNT, CDR2 YYREEE (reference sequence). The CDR3 loop is CASSPRTGNFETQYF. The CDR3 DNA reads TGTGCCAGCAGCCCGAGGACAGGGAACTTTGAGACCCAGTACTTC. Supplemented by reference TRBV5-4 and TRBJ2-5, the full variable domain reads ETGVTQSPTHLIKTRGQQVTLRCSSQSGHNTVSWYQQALGQGPQFIFQYYREEENGRGNFPPRFSGLQFPNYSSELNVNALELDDSALYLCASSPRTGNFETQYFGPGTRLLVL.

The chain carries TRBV2 and TRBJ2-3; TRBD2 aligns across 8 bases. Unmatched junction bases numbered 12, after V lost 1 base and J lost 6 bases. The CDR3 runs to 17 residues. The germline V gene has CDR1 SNHLY and CDR2 FYNNEI. CDR3 loop: CASSEGPGLERSDTQYF. As DNA, the CDR3 is TGTGCCAGCAGTGAAGGACCGGGACTAGAGAGGAGCGATACGCAGTATTTT.

V is TRBV28 and J is TRBJ2-5; 7 positions agree with TRBD1. This CDR3 has 15 amino acids. V shed 4 bases, J shed 6 bases, and the junction held 11 bases outside the gene matches. Germline-derived CDR1 and CDR2 are MDHEN and SYDVKM. In DNA form, the CDR3 reads TGTGCCAGCAGTTCTGTACAGGGGTTAAGGAAGACCCAGTACTTC. Protein: CASSSVQGLRKTQYF.

This clone was recorded once. This chain links TRBV19 with TRBJ1-5; perhaps TRBD1 as D (6 bases). Germline lookup yields CDR1 LNHDA and CDR2 SQIVND (reference sequence). Trimming shortened V by 5 bases and J by 4 bases, and 15 bases separated the two germline ends. CDR3 size: 15 residues. This CDR3 is CASSFGGRSNQPQHF. The CDR3 DNA reads TGTGCCAGTAGTTTCGGGGGGCGAAGTAATCAGCCCCAGCATTTT.

The V and J genes are TRBV15 and TRBJ2-7; a possible D gene is TRBD2 (5 bases). V lost 5 bases, J lost 4 bases, and 9 bases lay in between. Germline CDR1 reads LNHNV; CDR2 reads YYDKDF (reference sequence). The CDR3 has 12 residues. Here the CDR3 DNA reads TGTGCCACCAGCCCGGGCGGGTACGAGCAGTACTTC. It encodes CATSPGGYEQYF.

The V and J genes are TRBV7-9 and TRBJ2-3; 8 bases align to TRBD1. The V and J ends lost 0 bases and 13 bases, in that order; junction bases with no gene match: 6. CDR3 length: 13 residues. CDR1 SEHNR and CDR2 FQNEAQ come from the germline V gene (reference sequence). CDR3 protein: CASSLAGEDREYF. The CDR3 nucleotides read TGTGCCAGCAGCTTAGCTGGGGAGGACAGGGAGTATTTT.

CDR3 sequence: CASSPLGDRVFYEQYF. For the CDR3, the DNA is TGTGCCAGCAGCCCCCTCGGGGACAGGGTCTTCTACGAGCAGTACTTC. The V and J genes are TRBV5-4 and TRBJ2-7; TRBD1 aligns across 9 bases. CDR3 length: 16 amino acids. Germline V gene lookup returns CDR1 SGHNT and CDR2 YYREEE (reference sequence). V was pared by 4 bases and J by 3 bases, with 11 bases of the junction left unmatched.

The chain is built from TRBV6-6 and TRBJ1-2, with D unresolved. The CDR3 consists of 16 residues. The V and J ends lost 0 bases and 3 bases respectively, with 14 bases between them. Germline assignment: CDR1 MNHNY and CDR2 SVGAGI (reference sequence). CDR3 coding DNA: TGTGCCAGCAGTTACTCGAAGCGGCGGGGTGACTATGGCTACACCTTC. Residues: CASSYSKRRGDYGYTF.

The chain couples TRBV7-6 to TRBJ2-7; TRBD1 matches 9 bases. The CDR3 runs to 18 residues. V was pared by 0 bases and J by 8 bases, with 17 bases of the junction left unmatched. Germline loops: CDR1 SGHVS, CDR2 FNYEAQ. The CDR3 loop reads CASSLAPLSQGASMKQYF. In DNA, the CDR3 is TGTGCCAGCAGCTTAGCTCCACTCTCACAGGGGGCAAGTATGAAGCAGTACTTC. The full variable domain, rest sourced from reference TRBV7-6 and TRBJ2-7, is GAGVSQSPRYKVTKRGQDVALRCDPISGHVSLYWYRQALGQGPEFLTYFNYEAQQDKSGLPNDRFSAERPEGSISTLTIQRTEQRDSAMYRCASSLAPLSQGASMKQYFGPGTRLTVT.

The sample holds one count of this clone. The rearrangement links TRBV2 to TRBJ2-7, with D possibly TRBD2 on 6 matching bases. The CDR3 runs to 15 residues. The V and J ends lost 5 bases and 6 bases respectively, with 20 bases between them. In germline, CDR1 is SNHLY, CDR2 FYNNEI. CDR3 sequence: CASSPTSRQSAEQYF. CDR3 nucleotide sequence: TGTGCCAGCAGTCCTACTAGCCGCCAGTCTGCCGAGCAGTACTTC.

The rearrangement joins TRBV5-4 to TRBJ2-1, with D possibly matching TRBD1 (6 bases). V dropped 4 bases and J dropped 4 bases, with 15 bases sitting between them. The CDR3 length is 15 residues. Looked up from germline, CDR1 is SGHNT and CDR2 is YYREEE (reference sequence). This CDR3 reads CASSAGSGHYNEQFF. CDR3 nucleotide sequence: TGTGCCAGCAGCGCTGGGTCGGGACATTACAATGAGCAGTTCTTC.

The chain recombines TRBV19 with TRBJ2-5, with 7 bases identical to TRBD2. Trimming cost V 3 bases and J 3 bases; bases outside gene matches: 4. The CDR3 runs 14 residues. Germline CDR1 and CDR2: LNHDA and SQIVND (reference sequence). The CDR3 DNA reads as TGTGCCAGTAGTATTCAGGGAGGGGAAGAGACCCAGTACTTC. It specifies CASSIQGGEETQYF.

The count of this clone is one. In DNA form, the CDR3 reads TGTGCCAGCAGTGAACCGGGCGGCGGGGGGACTGAAGCTTTCTTT. Translating gives CASSEPGGGGTEAFF. The chain combines TRBV2 with TRBJ1-1, with a weak D call TRBD1 (5 bases). This CDR3 spans 15 amino acids. Looked up from germline, CDR1 is SNHLY and CDR2 is FYNNEI. V dropped 2 bases and J dropped 5 bases, with 15 bases sitting between them. The full variable domain, in which reference TRBV2 and TRBJ1-1 provide the parts outside the CDR3, is EPEVTQTPSHQVTQMGQEVILRCVPISNHLYFYWYRQILGQKVEFLVSFYNNEISEKSEIFDDQFSVERPDGSNFTLKIRSTKLEDSAMYFCASSEPGGGGTEAFFGQGTRLTVV.

As to this clone: The same CDR3 arises from other DNA sequences in this sample as well. This CDR3 reads CASSVVGTGSDTQYF. The CDR3 DNA is TGTGCCAGCAGCGTAGTTGGGACAGGGTCAGATACGCAGTATTTT. The V call is TRBV9, the J call TRBJ2-3, with 9 bases that match TRBD1. After removal of 0 bases from V and 4 bases from J, the junction contained 3 bases not matched to a gene. Germline-derived CDR1 and CDR2 are SGDLS and YYNGEE. The CDR3 consists of 15 residues.

V and J are TRBV14 and TRBJ1-6; 7 bases fit TRBD1. There are 14 residues in the CDR3. The V and J ends lost 4 bases and 6 bases, in that order; junction bases with no gene match: 3. The V gene's germline CDR1 is SGHDN and CDR2 FVKESK. CDR3 in amino acids: CASSPGTANSPLHF. The CDR3 bases are TGTGCCAGCAGCCCCGGGACAGCTAATTCACCCCTCCACTTT.